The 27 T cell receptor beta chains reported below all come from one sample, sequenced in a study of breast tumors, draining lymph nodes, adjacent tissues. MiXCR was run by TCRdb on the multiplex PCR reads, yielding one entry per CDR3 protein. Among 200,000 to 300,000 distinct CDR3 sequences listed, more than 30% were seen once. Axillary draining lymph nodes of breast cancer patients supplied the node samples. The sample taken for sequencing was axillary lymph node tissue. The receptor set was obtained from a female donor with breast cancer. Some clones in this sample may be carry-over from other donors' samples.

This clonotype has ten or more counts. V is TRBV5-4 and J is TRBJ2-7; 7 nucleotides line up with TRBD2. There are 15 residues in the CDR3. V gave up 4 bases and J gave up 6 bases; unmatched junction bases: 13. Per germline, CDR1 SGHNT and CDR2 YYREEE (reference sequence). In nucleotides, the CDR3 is TGTGCCAGCAGCCCACAGGACGGACTAGTCTCCGAGCAGTACTTC. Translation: CASSPQDGLVSEQYF.

The CDR3 nucleotides are TGCAGTGCTAGTAGTTGGGAAATCCGGGACAGGGCTAGGACTGAAGCTTTCTTT. The encoded protein is CSASSWEIRDRARTEAFF. This chain links TRBV20-1 with TRBJ1-1; 9 bases are a match to TRBD1. V was clipped by 3 bases and J by 5 bases; unmatched bases: 19. Germline V gene data show CDR1 as DFQATT and CDR2 as SNEGSKA (reference sequence). This CDR3 has 18 residues.

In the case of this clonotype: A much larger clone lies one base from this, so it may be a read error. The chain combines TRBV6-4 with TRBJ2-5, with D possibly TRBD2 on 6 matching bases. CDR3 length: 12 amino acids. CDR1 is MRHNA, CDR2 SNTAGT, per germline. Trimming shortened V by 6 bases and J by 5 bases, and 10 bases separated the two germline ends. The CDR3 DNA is TGTGCCAGCAGCGATGGGGGGGAGACCCAGTACTTC. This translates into CASSDGGETQYF.

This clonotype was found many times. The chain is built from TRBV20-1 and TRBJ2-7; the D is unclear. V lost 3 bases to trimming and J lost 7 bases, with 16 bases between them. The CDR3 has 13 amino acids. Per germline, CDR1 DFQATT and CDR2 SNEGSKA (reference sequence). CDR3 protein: CSASAFGPGEQYF. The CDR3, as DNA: TGCAGTGCTAGCGCCTTTGGTCCCGGGGAGCAGTACTTC.

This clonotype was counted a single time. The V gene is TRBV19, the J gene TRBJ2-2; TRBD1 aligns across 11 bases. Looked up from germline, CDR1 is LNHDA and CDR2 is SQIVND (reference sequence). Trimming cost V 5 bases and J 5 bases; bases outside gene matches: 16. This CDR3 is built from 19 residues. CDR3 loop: CASSFSSVGQGARTGELFF. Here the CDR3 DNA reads TGTGCCAGTAGTTTCTCGAGCGTTGGACAGGGGGCTAGGACCGGGGAGCTGTTTTTT.

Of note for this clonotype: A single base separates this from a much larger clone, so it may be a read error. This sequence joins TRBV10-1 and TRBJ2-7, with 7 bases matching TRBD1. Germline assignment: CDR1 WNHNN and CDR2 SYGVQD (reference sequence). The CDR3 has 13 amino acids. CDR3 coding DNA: TGCGCCAGCAGCCAGTTACAGGGGAGCGAGCGGTACTTC. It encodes CASSQLQGSERYF.

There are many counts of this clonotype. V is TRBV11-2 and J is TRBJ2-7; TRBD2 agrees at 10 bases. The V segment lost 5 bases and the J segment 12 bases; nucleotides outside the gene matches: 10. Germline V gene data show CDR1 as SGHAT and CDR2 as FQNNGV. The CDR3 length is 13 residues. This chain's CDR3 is CASSQGTSGVLYF. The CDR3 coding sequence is TGTGCCAGCAGCCAAGGAACTAGCGGGGTCCTGTACTTC. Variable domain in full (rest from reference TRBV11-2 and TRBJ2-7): EAGVAQSPRYKIIEKRQSVAFWCNPISGHATLYWYQQILGQGPKLLIQFQNNGVVDDSQLPKDRFSAERLKGVDSTLKIQPAKLEDSAVYLCASSQGTSGVLYFGPGTRLTVT.

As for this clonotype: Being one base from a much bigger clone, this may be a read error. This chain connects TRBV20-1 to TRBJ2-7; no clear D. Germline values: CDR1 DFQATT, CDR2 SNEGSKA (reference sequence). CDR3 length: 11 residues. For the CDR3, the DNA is TGCAGTGCTAGCGACTCCTACGAGCAGTCCTTC. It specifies CSASDSYEQSF.

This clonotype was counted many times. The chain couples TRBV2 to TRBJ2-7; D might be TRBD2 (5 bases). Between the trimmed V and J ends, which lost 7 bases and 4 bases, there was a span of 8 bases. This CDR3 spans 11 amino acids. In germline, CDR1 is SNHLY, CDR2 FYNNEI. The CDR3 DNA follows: TGTGCCAGCACACGGACTTACGAGCAGTACTTC. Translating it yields CASTRTYEQYF.

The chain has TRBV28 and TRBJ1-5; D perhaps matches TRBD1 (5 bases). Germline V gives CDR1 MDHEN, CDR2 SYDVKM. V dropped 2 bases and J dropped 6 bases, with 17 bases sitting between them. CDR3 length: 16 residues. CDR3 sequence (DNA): TGTGCCAGCAGTTTAGGAGTGGGGCCCCCCCCTCAGCCCCAGCATTTT. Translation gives CASSLGVGPPPQPQHF.

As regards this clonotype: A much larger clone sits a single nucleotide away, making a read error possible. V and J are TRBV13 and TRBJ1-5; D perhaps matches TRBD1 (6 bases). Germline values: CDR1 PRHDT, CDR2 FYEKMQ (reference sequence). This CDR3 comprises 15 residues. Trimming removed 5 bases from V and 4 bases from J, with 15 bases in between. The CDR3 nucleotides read TGTGCCAGCAGCCCCCCCGCGGGACAAAATCAGCCCCAGCATTTT. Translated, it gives CASSPPAGQNQPQHF.

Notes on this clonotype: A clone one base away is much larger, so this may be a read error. The CDR3 nucleotides read TGTGCCAGCAGTCCTGAGAATCAGGGTAATGAGCAGTCCTTC. Its protein is CASSPENQGNEQSF. The chain has TRBV14 and TRBJ2-1, with TRBD1 as a possible D gene (5 bases). CDR3 length equals 14 residues. Germline V gene sequence: CDR1 SGHDN, CDR2 FVKESK.

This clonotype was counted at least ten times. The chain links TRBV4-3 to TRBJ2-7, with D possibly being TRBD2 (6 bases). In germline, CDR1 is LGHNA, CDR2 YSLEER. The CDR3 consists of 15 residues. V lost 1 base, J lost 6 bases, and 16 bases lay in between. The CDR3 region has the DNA TGCGCCAGCAGCCAAGGTCTAGTAGGAGCGGGCGAGCAGTACTTC. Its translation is CASSQGLVGAGEQYF.

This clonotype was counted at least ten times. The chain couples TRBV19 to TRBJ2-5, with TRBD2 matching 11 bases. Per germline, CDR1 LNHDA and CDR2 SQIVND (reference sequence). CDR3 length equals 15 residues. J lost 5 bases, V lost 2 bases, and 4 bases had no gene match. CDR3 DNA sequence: TGTGCCAGTAGTATAATAGCGGGAGGGGGCGAGACCCAGTACTTC. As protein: CASSIIAGGGETQYF.

The CDR3 bases are TGTGCCAGCAGTCCGGGACAGGGTTACACCATATATTTT. This gives the protein CASSPGQGYTIYF. The rearrangement joins TRBV6-6 to TRBJ1-3; TRBD1 matches at 9 bases. V was pared by 5 bases and J by 8 bases, with 4 bases of the junction left unmatched. CDR3 length: 13 residues. The germline V gene encodes CDR1 MNHNY and CDR2 SVGAGI (reference sequence).

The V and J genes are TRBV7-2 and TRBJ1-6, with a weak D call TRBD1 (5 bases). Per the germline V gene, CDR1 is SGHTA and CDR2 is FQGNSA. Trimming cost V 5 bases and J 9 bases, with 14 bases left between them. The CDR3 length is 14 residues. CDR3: CASSTRDGGSPLHF. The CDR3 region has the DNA TGTGCCAGCAGCACCCGGGACGGGGGTTCACCCCTCCACTTT.

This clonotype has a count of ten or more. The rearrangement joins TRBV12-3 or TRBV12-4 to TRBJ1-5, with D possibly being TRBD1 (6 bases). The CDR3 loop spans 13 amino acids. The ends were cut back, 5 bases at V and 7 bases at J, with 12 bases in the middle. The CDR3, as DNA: TGTGCCAGCAGTACAGGGCGCTCACAGCCCCAGCATTTT. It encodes CASSTGRSQPQHF.

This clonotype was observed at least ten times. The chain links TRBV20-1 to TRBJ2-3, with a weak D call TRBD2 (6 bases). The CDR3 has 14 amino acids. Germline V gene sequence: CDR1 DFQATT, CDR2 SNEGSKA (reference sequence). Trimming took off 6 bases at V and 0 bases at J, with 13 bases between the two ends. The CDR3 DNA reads TGCAGTGCGTCAAGCGGACTAAGCACAGATACGCAGTATTTT. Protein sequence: CSASSGLSTDTQYF.

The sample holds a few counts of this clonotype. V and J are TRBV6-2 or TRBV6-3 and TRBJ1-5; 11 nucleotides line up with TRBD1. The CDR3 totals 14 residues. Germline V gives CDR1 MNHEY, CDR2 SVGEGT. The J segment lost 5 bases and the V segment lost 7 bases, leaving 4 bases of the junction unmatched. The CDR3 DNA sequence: TGTGCCAGCACCGGGACAGGGGGAGATCAGCCCCAGCATTTT. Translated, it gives CASTGTGGDQPQHF.

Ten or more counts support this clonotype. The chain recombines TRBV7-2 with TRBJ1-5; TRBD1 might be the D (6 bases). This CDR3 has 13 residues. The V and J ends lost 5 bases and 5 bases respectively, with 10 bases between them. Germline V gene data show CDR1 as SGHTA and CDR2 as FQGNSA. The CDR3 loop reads CASSRDTDQPQHF. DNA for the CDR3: TGTGCCAGCAGCCGGGACACCGATCAGCCCCAGCATTTT.

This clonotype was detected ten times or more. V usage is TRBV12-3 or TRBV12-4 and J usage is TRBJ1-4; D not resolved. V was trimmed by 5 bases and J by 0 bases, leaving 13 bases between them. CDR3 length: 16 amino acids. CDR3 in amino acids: CASSIPPGSTNEKLFF. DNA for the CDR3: TGTGCCAGCAGTATCCCACCAGGATCAACTAATGAAAAACTGTTTTTT.

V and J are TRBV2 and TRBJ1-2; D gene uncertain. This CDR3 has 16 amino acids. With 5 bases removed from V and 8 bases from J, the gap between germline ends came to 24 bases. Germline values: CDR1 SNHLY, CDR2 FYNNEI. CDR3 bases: TGTGCCAGCAGTCCTACCGGGATAGCGGAACTATGGGGCTACACCTTC. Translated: CASSPTGIAELWGYTF.

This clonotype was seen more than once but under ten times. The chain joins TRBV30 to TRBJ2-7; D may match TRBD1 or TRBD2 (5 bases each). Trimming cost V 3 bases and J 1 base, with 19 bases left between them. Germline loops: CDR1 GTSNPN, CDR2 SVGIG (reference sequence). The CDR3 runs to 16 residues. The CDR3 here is CAWRGDLLGGSYEQYF. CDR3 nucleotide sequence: TGTGCCTGGAGGGGGGACCTCCTGGGTGGGTCCTACGAGCAGTACTTC.

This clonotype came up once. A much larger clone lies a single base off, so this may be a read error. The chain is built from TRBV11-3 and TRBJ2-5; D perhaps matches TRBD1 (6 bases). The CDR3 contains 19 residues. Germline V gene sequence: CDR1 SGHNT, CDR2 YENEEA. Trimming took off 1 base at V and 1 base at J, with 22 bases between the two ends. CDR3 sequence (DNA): TGTGCCAGCAGCTTAGGTTGGACAGCGTCCCATAAAATCCAAGAGACCCAGTACTTC. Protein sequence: CASSLGWTASHKIQETQYF.

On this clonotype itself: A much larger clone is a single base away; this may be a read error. The CDR3 sequence is CASSTYRGETRYF. The CDR3 nucleotides are TGTGCCAGTAGTACCTATAGGGGGGAGACCCGGTACTTC. This chain joins TRBV19 and TRBJ2-5; perhaps D is TRBD1 or TRBD2 (6 bases each). Germline V gene sequence: CDR1 LNHDA, CDR2 SQIVND (reference sequence). The CDR3 loop spans 13 amino acids.

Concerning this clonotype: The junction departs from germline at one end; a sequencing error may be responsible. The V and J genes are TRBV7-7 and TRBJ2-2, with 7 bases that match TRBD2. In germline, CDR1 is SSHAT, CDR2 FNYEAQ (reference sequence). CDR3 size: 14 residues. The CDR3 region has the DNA TGTGCTAGCAGCCAAGCGGGACGGACCGGGGAGCTGTTTTTT. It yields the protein CASSQAGRTGELFF.

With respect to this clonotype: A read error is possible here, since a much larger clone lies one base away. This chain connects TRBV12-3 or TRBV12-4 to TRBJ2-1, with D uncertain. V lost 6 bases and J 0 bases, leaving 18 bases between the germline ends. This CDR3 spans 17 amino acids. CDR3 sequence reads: CASRYGISESSYNEQFF. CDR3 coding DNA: TGTGCCAGCAGGTACGGAATCAGCGAGAGCTCCTACAATGAGCAGTTCTTC.